These 26 T cell receptor beta chains originate from one sample sequenced in a study of T-cell reconstitution after alpha-beta-depleted transplantation in children. It was with unique molecular identifiers that the TCRbeta library was prepared. Each CDR3 protein gets one entry after TCRdb re-called the PCR reads with MiXCR. In the table there are approximately 3,100 distinct CDR3 sequences, about 10% of which are singletons. Sequencing was performed on PBMCs, mostly from graft donor cells, taken 360 days after TCRalphabeta/CD19-depleted stem cell transplant. These receptor sequences come from a patient aged 2-10 years who had a stem cell transplant for inherited bone marrow failure, so the T cells may come from the graft donor.

This clonotype was observed many times. The rearrangement links TRBV18 to TRBJ2-2, with D perhaps matching TRBD2 (5 bases). V lost 4 bases to trimming and J lost 2 bases, with 8 bases between them. CDR1 KGHSH and CDR2 LQKENI come from the germline V gene. There are 14 residues in the CDR3. The CDR3 bases are TGTGCCAGCTCACGGCGGACTAACACCGGGGAGCTGTTTTTT. It is translated as CASSRRTNTGELFF. Variable domain in full (rest from reference TRBV18 and TRBJ2-2): NAGVMQNPRHLVRRRGQEARLRCSPMKGHSHVYWYRQLPEEGLKFMVYLQKENIIDESGMPKERFSAEFPKEGPSILRIQQVVRGDSAAYFCASSRRTNTGELFFGEGSRLTVL.

This clonotype was detected ten times or more. The J gene is TRBJ2-7, the V gene TRBV5-1; TRBD1 matches 7 bases. The length of the CDR3 is 14 residues. V lost 0 bases, J lost 6 bases, and 6 bases stayed unmatched. Germline CDR1 reads SGHRS; CDR2 reads YFSETQ. CDR3 sequence reads: CASSLAGAGGEQYF. The CDR3 nucleotides read TGCGCCAGCAGCTTGGCCGGGGCAGGGGGCGAGCAGTACTTC.

This clonotype is judged medium-sized. This sequence joins TRBV20-1 and TRBJ1-6; D is uncertain. Trimming pared 0 bases from V and 15 bases from J, leaving 15 bases between. The CDR3 is made up of 13 amino acids. The germline V gene encodes CDR1 DFQATT and CDR2 SNEGSKA (reference sequence). The chain's CDR3 is CSARDGQGRRLHF. In nucleotides, the CDR3 is TGCAGTGCTAGAGATGGGCAAGGTAGACGCCTCCACTTT.

This clonotype was found many times. The chain couples TRBV12-3 or TRBV12-4 to TRBJ2-7, with D unclear. V was trimmed by 3 bases and J by 2 bases, leaving 11 bases between them. The CDR3 consists of 14 residues. The CDR3 here is CASSLVGEAYEQYF. The DNA of the CDR3 is TGTGCCAGCAGTTTGGTCGGCGAGGCCTACGAGCAGTACTTC.

Only a few counts were recorded for this clonotype. The chain recombines TRBV12-3 or TRBV12-4 with TRBJ2-3; 11 bases map to TRBD1. The CDR3 totals 18 residues. CDR3 region: CTRSFRDRGKWSTDTQYF. The CDR3 DNA reads as TGTACCCGCAGTTTCCGGGACAGGGGGAAGTGGAGCACAGATACGCAGTATTTT.

In its sample, this clonotype was seen many times. The chain uses TRBV10-3 and TRBJ2-5; D is perhaps TRBD1 (5 bases). Germline CDR1 reads ENHRY; CDR2 reads SYGVKD. The CDR3 has 11 amino acids. The germline V and J ends were trimmed by 6 bases and 4 bases, with 6 bases remaining between them. The CDR3 nucleotides read TGTGCCATCAGAGGGGTAGAGACCCAGTACTTC. Translation gives CAIRGVETQYF.

By sample fraction, this clonotype is medium-sized. The chain is built from TRBV7-9 and TRBJ2-1; TRBD2 is a possible D gene (6 bases). Germline CDR1 and CDR2: SEHNR and FQNEAQ (reference sequence). This CDR3 comprises 13 residues. V was pared by 2 bases and J by 8 bases, with 10 bases between. The CDR3 coding sequence is TGTGCCAGCAGCTTAACGGGGGACCATGAGCAGTTCTTC. This sequence encodes CASSLTGDHEQFF.

This clonotype has a count of ten or more. The chain is built from TRBV6-1 and TRBJ2-3; 8 bases map to TRBD1. This CDR3 has 14 amino acids. Losses at the gene ends were 8 bases for V and 2 bases for J; bases not matched to a gene: 6. Germline CDR1 reads MNHNS; CDR2 reads SASEGT. Written as DNA, the CDR3 is TGTGCCAGCCAGGACAGGGTGCCCACAGATACGCAGTATTTT. Its protein product is CASQDRVPTDTQYF.

This clonotype was recorded at least ten times. The V call is TRBV30, the J call TRBJ2-7; D unresolved. The CDR3 runs to 12 residues. CDR1 and CDR2 from the germline V gene are GTSNPN and SVGIG (reference sequence). Deletions cut 3 bases from V and 2 bases from J, with 8 bases between. CDR3 coding DNA: TGTGCCTGGAGCAGAGAAACCTACGAGCAGTACTTC. This encodes CAWSRETYEQYF.

This clonotype was found many times. This chain connects TRBV5-1 to TRBJ2-6; D remains unclear. The CDR3 runs to 15 residues. Trimming pared 4 bases from V and 2 bases from J, leaving 10 bases between. Germline CDR1 reads SGHRS; CDR2 reads YFSETQ. The CDR3 bases are TGCGCCAGCAGCGCCCTATCCGCTGGGGCCAACGTCCTGACTTTC. Protein: CASSALSAGANVLTF.

There are many counts of this clonotype. V is TRBV7-3 and J is TRBJ1-5, with a possible D match to TRBD1 (6 bases). This CDR3 region has 21 residues. V lost 3 bases, J lost 0 bases, and 27 bases lay in between. Germline V gene lookup returns CDR1 SGHTA and CDR2 FQGTGA. CDR3: CASSFQRTVTGPGYSNQPQHF. The DNA of the CDR3 is TGTGCCAGCAGCTTCCAACGTACGGTCACAGGGCCGGGGTATAGCAATCAGCCCCAGCATTTT.

V gene TRBV9 combines with J gene TRBJ2-1, with no clear D. Germline lookup yields CDR1 SGDLS and CDR2 YYNGEE. The V and J ends lost 0 bases and 9 bases respectively, with 13 bases between them. The CDR3 loop spans 14 amino acids. The CDR3 is CASSVVYQVIEQFF. DNA of the CDR3: TGTGCCAGCAGCGTAGTGTACCAAGTCATTGAGCAGTTCTTC. Full variable domain (outside the CDR3, taken from reference TRBV9 and TRBJ2-1): DSGVTQTPKHLITATGQRVTLRCSPRSGDLSVYWYQQSLDQGLQFLIQYYNGEERAKGNILERFSAQQFPDLHSELNLSSLELGDSALYFCASSVVYQVIEQFFGPGTRLTVL.

By frequency in the sample, this clonotype is medium-sized. This chain joins TRBV7-9 and TRBJ2-1; weak D call: TRBD2 (7 bases). This CDR3 is 13 amino acids long. CDR1 and CDR2 (germline): SEHNR, FQNEAQ (reference sequence). Trimming removed 11 bases at V and 8 bases at J, with 19 bases between. As DNA, the CDR3 is TGTGCCGGCAAGAGGGGGGGTAGGGATGAGCAGTTCTTC. Protein sequence: CAGKRGGRDEQFF.

This clonotype was picked up many times. V gene TRBV25-1 combines with J gene TRBJ2-7; 7 nucleotides match TRBD2. The length of the CDR3 is 15 residues. Per the germline V gene, CDR1 is MGHDK and CDR2 is SYGVNS. V lost 6 bases, J lost 2 bases, and 10 bases stayed unmatched. This chain's CDR3 is CASSPLMREPYEQYF. CDR3 DNA sequence: TGTGCCAGCAGCCCCCTGATGCGGGAGCCCTACGAGCAGTACTTC.

This clonotype occurred many times. The J gene is TRBJ2-2, the V gene TRBV10-3; 10 bases are a match to TRBD1. Unmatched junction bases numbered 11, after V lost 10 bases and J lost 6 bases. The CDR3 loop spans 15 amino acids. From germline, CDR1 is ENHRY and CDR2 SYGVKD. In nucleotides, the CDR3 is TGTGCCACCAAACCGGGACAGGGGATTGCCGGGGAGCTGTTTTTT. Protein product: CATKPGQGIAGELFF.

At least ten counts were recorded for this clonotype. The V call is TRBV20-1, the J call TRBJ1-1; 9 bases align to TRBD1. This CDR3 contains 15 residues. V lost 4 bases, J lost 1 base, and 7 bases stayed unmatched. CDR1 is DFQATT and CDR2 is SNEGSKA in the germline V gene (reference sequence). DNA of the CDR3: TGCAGTGCTACTCGACCGGGACAGGGGAACACTGAAGCTTTCTTT. This translates into CSATRPGQGNTEAFF.

This clonotype was seen at least ten times. The chain employs TRBV18 and TRBJ2-1, with 9 bases lining up with TRBD1. The CDR3 covers 14 residues. V was pared by 5 bases and J by 7 bases, with 6 bases of the junction left unmatched. CDR1 and CDR2 (germline): KGHSH, LQKENI. The CDR3 DNA reads as TGTGCCAGCTCATCGGGACAGGGTCAGAATGAGCAGTTCTTC. This gives the protein CASSSGQGQNEQFF.

This clonotype has ten or more counts. The J gene is TRBJ2-6, the V gene TRBV2; D is perhaps TRBD2 (6 bases). The CDR3 has 17 amino acids. Germline CDR1 is SNHLY and CDR2 is FYNNEI. The germline V and J ends were trimmed by 10 bases and 0 bases, with 19 bases remaining between them. The CDR3 here is CATPRGNPPSGANVLTF. DNA of the CDR3: TGTGCCACCCCCCGGGGGAACCCTCCCTCTGGGGCCAACGTCCTGACTTTC.

In this sample, this clonotype turned up many times. The rearrangement links TRBV20-1 to TRBJ2-1; D possibly corresponds to TRBD2 (5 bases). V lost 0 bases to trimming and J lost 4 bases, with 10 bases between them. The CDR3 totals 14 residues. Germline CDR1 DFQATT, CDR2 SNEGSKA (reference sequence). CDR3 region: CSARDWRTYNEQFF. The CDR3 DNA follows: TGCAGTGCTAGAGATTGGAGGACGTACAATGAGCAGTTCTTC.

This clonotype was counted at least ten times. This chain's CDR3 is CSARGGTEQYF. The CDR3 DNA reads as TGCAGTGCTAGAGGGGGGACCGAGCAGTACTTC. V usage is TRBV20-1 and J usage is TRBJ2-7; D could derive from TRBD1 or TRBD2 (5 bases each). Trimming removed 1 base at V and 6 bases at J, with 7 bases between. This CDR3 comprises 11 residues. CDR1 and CDR2 from the germline V gene are DFQATT and SNEGSKA (reference sequence).

This clonotype was recorded many times. The gene calls are TRBV5-1 and TRBJ2-1; 10 bases are a match to TRBD2. V was clipped by 1 base and J by 8 bases; unmatched bases: 6. This CDR3 region has 15 residues. Germline V lookup: CDR1 SGHRS, CDR2 YFSETQ. The CDR3 spells CASSLLGLAYDEQFF. DNA for the CDR3: TGCGCCAGCAGCTTGCTGGGACTAGCGTACGATGAGCAGTTCTTC.

This clonotype is medium-sized within its sample. This rearrangement joins TRBV5-1 to TRBJ1-2, with D unresolved. The CDR3 is 12 residues long. Germline V CDR1 and CDR2: SGHRS, YFSETQ. Deletions cut 0 bases from V and 3 bases from J, with 3 bases between. CDR3 residues: CASSLEHYGYTF. For the CDR3, the DNA is TGCGCCAGCAGCTTGGAGCACTATGGCTACACCTTC.

This clonotype was picked up many times. The CDR3 is CRLGQWGYGYTF. For the CDR3, the DNA is TGCCGACTCGGGCAGTGGGGCTATGGCTACACCTTC. This sequence joins TRBV20-1 and TRBJ1-2; no clear D. The CDR3 loop spans 12 amino acids. From germline, CDR1 is DFQATT and CDR2 SNEGSKA (reference sequence).

This clonotype was counted many times. The J gene is TRBJ2-3, the V gene TRBV5-6, with 7 bases aligning to TRBD2. Losses at the gene ends were 6 bases for V and 5 bases for J; bases not matched to a gene: 15. Germline assignment: CDR1 SGHDT and CDR2 YYEEEE. The CDR3 runs to 16 residues. CDR3 sequence (DNA): TGTGCCAGCATGGGCGGCCGGCGGGAGCCCCAAGATACGCAGTATTTT. Protein sequence: CASMGGRREPQDTQYF.

Ten or more counts support this clonotype. The rearrangement uses TRBV18 and TRBJ2-3; D is undetermined. Trimming took off 0 bases at V and 0 bases at J, with 4 bases between the two ends. Germline V gives CDR1 KGHSH, CDR2 LQKENI. The CDR3 covers 14 residues. CDR3 sequence (DNA): TGTGCCAGCTCACCACCCTCTAGCACAGATACGCAGTATTTT. Its translation is CASSPPSSTDTQYF.

V gene TRBV3-1 combines with J gene TRBJ2-5; D gene uncertain. CDR3 length equals 15 residues. V shed 4 bases and J shed 0 bases, with 12 bases lying between them. Germline assignment: CDR1 LGHDT and CDR2 YNNKEL (reference sequence). CDR3 loop: CASSLRLRYQETQYF. The CDR3, as DNA: TGTGCCAGCAGCCTAAGATTGCGGTACCAAGAGACCCAGTACTTC.